This T cell receptor (beta chain) emerged from a study of shared clonotypes between healthy human individuals. The protocol was immunoSEQ multiplex PCR, while the TCRdb copy is restricted to in-frame clones and leaves out a portion. Here the sample spans some 580,000 clones, roughly 98% being singletons. CD45RO negativity and positive selection for CCR7 defined naive CD8 cells, a population that excluded terminally differentiated effector memory CD45RA+ cells. This clone was found once. Specimen: naive CD8+ T cells sorted from blood. The sequence was collected from a man aged 25-40 years in good health.

The CDR3 nucleotides are TGTGCTTGCAAGGGGGTGGACACTGAAGCTTTCTTT. This sequence encodes CACKGVDTEAFF. The rearrangement joins TRBV30 to TRBJ1-1; D might be TRBD1 (6 bases). Germline V gives CDR1 GTSNPN, CDR2 SVGIG (reference sequence). CDR3 length: 12 residues.